The 22 T cell receptor beta chains below come from one sample, sequenced in a study of blood T cell repertoires in COVID-19. The method was immunoSEQ multiplex PCR; TCRdb's version includes in-frame clones alone and lacks a portion of them. The sample lists 250,000 to 300,000 clones; 70% to 80% were seen once. Sample: peripheral blood. These receptors were collected from a woman over 75 with acute or convalescent COVID-19.

The chain combines TRBV6-2 or TRBV6-3 with TRBJ2-2; 11 bases line up with TRBD2. Germline V lookup: CDR1 MNHEY, CDR2 SVGEGT. The CDR3 is made up of 18 amino acids. V lost 4 bases, J lost 5 bases, and 12 bases stayed unmatched. The DNA for the CDR3 is TGTGCCAGCAGTTCCCCCCTTGAACTAGCGGGAGTTACCGGGGAGCTGTTTTTT. It yields the protein CASSSPLELAGVTGELFF.

The count of this clone is one. The J gene is TRBJ1-2, the V gene TRBV15, with D maybe TRBD1 (5 bases). V lost 3 bases and J lost 4, with 12 bases in between. The CDR3 contains 14 residues. Germline CDR1 and CDR2: LNHNV and YYDKDF (reference sequence). DNA of the CDR3: TGTGCCACCAGCAGGCAGTCAGGGCCCTATGGCTACACCTTC. It codes for CATSRQSGPYGYTF.

V gene TRBV9 combines with J gene TRBJ2-1; D is uncertain. V lost 6 bases and J 0 bases, leaving 13 bases between the germline ends. CDR1 is SGDLS and CDR2 is YYNGEE in the germline V gene. The CDR3 is made up of 15 amino acids. Here the CDR3 reads CASTLHFSSYNEQFF. DNA for the CDR3: TGTGCCAGCACCCTGCATTTCAGCTCCTACAATGAGCAGTTCTTC.

This clone was seen a handful of times. The chain has TRBV7-9 and TRBJ1-2; D is uncertain. The ends were cut back, 1 base at V and 7 bases at J, with 13 bases in the middle. Germline V gives CDR1 SEHNR, CDR2 FQNEAQ (reference sequence). This CDR3 is 14 amino acids long. CDR3 protein: CASSLGGGYPGYTF. The CDR3, as DNA: TGTGCCAGCAGCTTAGGTGGAGGGTATCCTGGCTACACCTTC.

This clone was counted many times. Here the CDR3 DNA reads TGTGCCAGCAGTTACTCTCCTTTGTACATTGGCAATGAGCAGTTCTTC. Translated: CASSYSPLYIGNEQFF. V and J are TRBV6-5 and TRBJ2-1; D is unclear. The V gene lost 0 bases and the J gene lost 6 bases, with 15 bases spanning the gap. The CDR3 loop spans 16 amino acids. Germline V CDR1 and CDR2: MNHEY, SVGAGI.

The chain has TRBV5-5 and TRBJ2-3, with 8 bases fitting TRBD1. The CDR3 contains 15 residues. V was pared by 1 base and J by 2 bases, with 3 bases of the junction left unmatched. CDR1 is SGHKS and CDR2 is YYEKEE in the germline V gene (reference sequence). DNA of the CDR3: TGTGCCAGCAGCTTGACAGGGGGTGTCACAGATACGCAGTATTTT. Protein product: CASSLTGGVTDTQYF.

The V call is TRBV7-2, the J call TRBJ1-5, with 7 bases fitting TRBD1. V dropped 0 bases and J dropped 6; count of bases not matched to a gene: 5. This CDR3 has 15 residues. Per the germline V gene, CDR1 is SGHTA and CDR2 is FQGNSA. The CDR3 loop reads CASSLATGAAQPQHF. In nucleotides, the CDR3 is TGTGCCAGCAGCTTAGCTACAGGGGCGGCTCAGCCCCAGCATTTT.

This chain links TRBV6-5 with TRBJ2-7; 7 nucleotides agree with TRBD1. CDR3 length: 13 residues. With V trimmed by 6 bases and J by 3 bases, 5 bases remained unmatched. Germline loops: CDR1 MNHEY, CDR2 SVGAGI. The chain's CDR3 is CASSRGQSYEQYF. CDR3 DNA: TGTGCCAGCAGCAGGGGACAGAGCTACGAGCAGTACTTC.

This chain joins TRBV30 and TRBJ2-7; 11 bases match TRBD1. The CDR3 length is 14 residues. Germline values: CDR1 GTSNPN, CDR2 SVGIG (reference sequence). V lost 3 bases, J lost 6 bases, and 7 bases stayed unmatched. The CDR3 coding sequence is TGTGCCTGGAGCTGGGGGGACAGGGGGACCGAGCAGTACTTC. Amino acid sequence: CAWSWGDRGTEQYF.

The chain links TRBV7-9 to TRBJ1-1; D ambiguous. The CDR3 consists of 13 residues. V was shortened by 8 bases and J by 1 base, with 11 bases between the two germline ends. Looked up from germline, CDR1 is SEHNR and CDR2 is FQNEAQ (reference sequence). The CDR3 here is CASQQIANTEAFF. CDR3 nucleotide sequence: TGTGCCAGCCAGCAGATAGCGAACACTGAAGCTTTCTTT.

The chain combines TRBV7-2 with TRBJ1-1, with D hard to call. CDR3 length: 14 residues. V shed 5 bases and J shed 0 bases, with 10 bases lying between them. The germline gives CDR1 SGHTA, CDR2 FQGNSA. CDR3 nucleotide sequence: TGTGCCAGCAGCCCCAGGATCGTGAACACTGAAGCTTTCTTT. Translated: CASSPRIVNTEAFF. The variable domain in full, with the rest retrieved from reference TRBV7-2 and TRBJ1-1, is GAGVSQSPSNKVTEKGKDVELRCDPISGHTALYWYRQSLGQGLEFLIYFQGNSAPDKSGLPSDRFSAERTGGSVSTLTIQRTQQEDSAVYLCASSPRIVNTEAFFGQGTRLTVV.

The J gene is TRBJ2-3, the V gene TRBV10-3; 9 bases match TRBD2. V dropped 3 bases and J dropped 2; count of bases not matched to a gene: 15. Germline CDR1 reads ENHRY; CDR2 reads SYGVKD. This CDR3 contains 19 residues. CDR3 region: CAISEWASGAPTLTDTQYF. The CDR3 bases are TGTGCCATCAGTGAATGGGCTAGCGGGGCCCCAACCCTCACAGATACGCAGTATTTT.

Remarks on this clone: This sequence may be a read error, since a much larger clone differs from it by one base. Other nucleotide sequences from this sample produce the same CDR3. The V and J genes are TRBV18 and TRBJ2-3; no clear D. Deletions cut 3 bases from V and 0 bases from J, with 4 bases between. CDR3 length: 13 residues. Germline V gene lookup returns CDR1 KGHSH and CDR2 LQKENI. The CDR3, as DNA: TGTGCCAGCTCACCCTCTAGCACAGATACGCAGTATTTT. Translated, it gives CASSPSSTDTQYF. Full variable domain (rest looked up from reference TRBV18 and TRBJ2-3): NAGVMQNPRHLVRRRGQEARLRCSPMKGHSHVYWYRQLPEEGLKFMVYLQKENIIDESGMPKERFSAEFPKEGPSILRIQQVVRGDSAAYFCASSPSSTDTQYFGPGTRLTVL.

The chain couples TRBV18 to TRBJ2-2, with D perhaps matching TRBD1 (5 bases). Germline V gene lookup returns CDR1 KGHSH and CDR2 LQKENI. The CDR3 has 14 amino acids. Trimming took 6 bases from V and 6 from J, leaving 14 bases between them. CDR3 loop: CASSGQGPPGELFF. DNA of the CDR3: TGTGCCAGCTCCGGTCAGGGCCCTCCCGGGGAGCTGTTTTTT.

The V and J genes are TRBV7-9 and TRBJ1-1, with 7 bases fitting TRBD1. Trimming cost V 5 bases and J 5 bases; bases outside gene matches: 5. The CDR3 is 13 residues long. Per the germline V gene, CDR1 is SEHNR and CDR2 is FQNEAQ (reference sequence). CDR3 coding DNA: TGTGCCAGCAGCCCAAACAGGGGTACTGAAGCTTTCTTT. Protein sequence: CASSPNRGTEAFF.

V usage is TRBV20-1 and J usage is TRBJ1-1, with D unresolved. Germline V gene sequence: CDR1 DFQATT, CDR2 SNEGSKA (reference sequence). Trimming shortened V by 0 bases and J by 10 bases, and 9 bases separated the two germline ends. The CDR3 consists of 11 residues. CDR3 region: CSARDSIGAFF. CDR3 in DNA: TGCAGTGCTAGAGATAGTATCGGAGCTTTCTTT.

The V and J genes are TRBV5-1 and TRBJ1-6; TRBD1 agrees at 9 bases. Per the germline V gene, CDR1 is SGHRS and CDR2 is YFSETQ. Germline trimming cut 3 bases from V and 10 bases from J; bases unmatched to any gene: 5. There are 14 residues in the CDR3. This CDR3 reads CASSWDRAESPLHF. CDR3 nucleotide sequence: TGCGCCAGCAGCTGGGACAGGGCCGAATCACCCCTCCACTTT.

The sample holds many counts of this clone. The chain employs TRBV30 and TRBJ2-1, with 9 bases aligning to TRBD1. The CDR3 is made up of 19 amino acids. The ends lost 1 base at V and 8 bases at J; junction bases unmatched: 21. Germline CDR1 reads GTSNPN; CDR2 reads SVGIG (reference sequence). CDR3 region: CAWSEGQGLGWALLYEQFF. The CDR3 DNA reads as TGTGCCTGGAGTGAGGGACAGGGCCTTGGGTGGGCGTTACTTTATGAGCAGTTCTTC.

Here the CDR3 DNA reads TGTGCCAACACTAGAAAAAGGACGGGGACAGGGGGCGGCGAGCCCCAGCATTTT. Its translation is CANTRKRTGTGGGEPQHF. J is TRBJ1-5 and V is TRBV27, with 12 bases matching TRBD1. The J segment lost 8 bases and the V segment lost 10 bases, leaving 21 bases of the junction unmatched. This CDR3 contains 18 residues. CDR1 and CDR2 (germline): MNHEY, SMNVEV (reference sequence).

CDR3 DNA sequence: TGTGCTAGTGGTTTTGCCGGAGACAGCACGCAGTATTTT. Its translation: CASGFAGDSTQYF. This rearrangement joins TRBV12-5 to TRBJ2-3, with D perhaps matching TRBD1 (5 bases). Per germline, CDR1 LGHNT and CDR2 FRNRAP. CDR3 size: 13 residues. The V end lost 3 bases, the J end lost 9 bases, and 13 bases lay between the germline ends.

V is TRBV6-2 or TRBV6-3 and J is TRBJ1-5; 8 bases are shared with TRBD1. CDR1 and CDR2 (germline): MNHEY, SVGEGT. This CDR3 region has 16 residues. V lost 5 bases to trimming and J lost 6 bases; unmatched junction nucleotides: 12. The DNA of the CDR3 is TGTGCCAGCAGTATAGACAGGGGAGTTGGCGGTCAGCCCCAGCATTTT. This encodes CASSIDRGVGGQPQHF.

The chain couples TRBV15 to TRBJ1-1; 7 bases line up with TRBD1. J gave up 5 bases and V 2 bases, and 2 bases lay outside the gene matches. Germline V CDR1 and CDR2: LNHNV, YYDKDF (reference sequence). The CDR3 has 13 residues. The CDR3 DNA is TGTGCCACCAGCAGATCGGGACAGACTGAAGCTTTCTTT. Amino acids: CATSRSGQTEAFF.